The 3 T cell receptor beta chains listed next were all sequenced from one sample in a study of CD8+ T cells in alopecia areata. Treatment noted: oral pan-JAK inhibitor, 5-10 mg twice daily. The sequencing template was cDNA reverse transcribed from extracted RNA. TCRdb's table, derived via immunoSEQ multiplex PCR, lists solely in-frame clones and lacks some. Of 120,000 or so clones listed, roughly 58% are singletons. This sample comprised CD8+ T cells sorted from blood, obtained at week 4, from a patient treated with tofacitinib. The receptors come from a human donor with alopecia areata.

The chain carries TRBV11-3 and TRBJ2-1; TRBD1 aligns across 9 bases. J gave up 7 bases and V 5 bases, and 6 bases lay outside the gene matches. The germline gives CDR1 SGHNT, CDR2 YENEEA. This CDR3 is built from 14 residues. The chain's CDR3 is CASSPTGGRNEQFF. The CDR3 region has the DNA TGTGCCAGCAGCCCAACAGGGGGCAGGAATGAGCAGTTCTTC.

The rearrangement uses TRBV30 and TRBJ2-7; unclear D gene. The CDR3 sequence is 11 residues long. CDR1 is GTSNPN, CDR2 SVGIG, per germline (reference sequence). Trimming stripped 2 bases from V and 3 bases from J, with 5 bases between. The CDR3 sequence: CAWSKGYEQYF. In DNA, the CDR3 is TGTGCCTGGAGTAAAGGCTACGAGCAGTACTTC.

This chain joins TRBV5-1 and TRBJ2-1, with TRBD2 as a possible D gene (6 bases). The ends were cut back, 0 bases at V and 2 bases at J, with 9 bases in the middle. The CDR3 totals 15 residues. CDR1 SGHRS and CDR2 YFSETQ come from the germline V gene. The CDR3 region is CASSLGRGPYNEQFF. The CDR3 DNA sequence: TGCGCCAGCAGCTTGGGGCGGGGCCCCTACAATGAGCAGTTCTTC.